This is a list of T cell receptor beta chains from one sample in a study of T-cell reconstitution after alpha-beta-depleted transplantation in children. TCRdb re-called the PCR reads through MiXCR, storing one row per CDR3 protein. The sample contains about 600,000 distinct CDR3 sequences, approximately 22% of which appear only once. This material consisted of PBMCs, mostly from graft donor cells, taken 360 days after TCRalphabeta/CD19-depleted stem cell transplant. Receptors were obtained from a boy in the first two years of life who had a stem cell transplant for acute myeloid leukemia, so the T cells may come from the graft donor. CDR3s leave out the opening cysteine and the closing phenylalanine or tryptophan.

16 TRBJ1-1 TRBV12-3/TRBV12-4 ASSPSRTGIRTNTEAF
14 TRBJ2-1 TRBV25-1 ASSEPLGQGANEQF
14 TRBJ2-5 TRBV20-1 SAPRYERGDSETQY
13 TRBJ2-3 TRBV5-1 ASSLAVGEADTQY
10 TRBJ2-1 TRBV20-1 SAREGQHEQF
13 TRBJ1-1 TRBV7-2 ASSLAMSRVSEAF
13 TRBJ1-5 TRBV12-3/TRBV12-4 ASSSQYRSNQPQH
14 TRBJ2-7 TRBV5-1 ASSYLLGPESYEQY
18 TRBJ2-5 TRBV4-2 ASSDVWQLYKGTFQETQY
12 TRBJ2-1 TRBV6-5 ASSYSEARDEQF
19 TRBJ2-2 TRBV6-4 ASIDYDSIVGRDTGTGELF
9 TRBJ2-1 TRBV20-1 SARMENEQF
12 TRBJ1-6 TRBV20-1 SARNRGGDSPLH
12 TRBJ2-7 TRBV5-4 ASSLETGSYEQY
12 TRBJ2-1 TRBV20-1 SAVSGGQGGEQF
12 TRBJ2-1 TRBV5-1 ASSLSGGDNEQF
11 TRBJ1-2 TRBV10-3 AISVQGRGGYT
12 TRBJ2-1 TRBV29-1 SVERRLAGGPQF
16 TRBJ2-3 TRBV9 ASSVYSNGGGAVNTQY
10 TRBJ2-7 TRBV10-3 AISEVGNEQY
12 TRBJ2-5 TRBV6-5 ASSYSKAQGTQY
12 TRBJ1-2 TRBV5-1 ASSPGTDLFGYT
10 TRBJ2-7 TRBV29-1 SVVSDSYEQY
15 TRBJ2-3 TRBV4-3 ASSQAPRGGPTDTQY
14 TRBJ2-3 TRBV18 ASSPSKAGNTDTQY
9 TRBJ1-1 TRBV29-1 SVRQGAEAF
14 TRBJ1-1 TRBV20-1 SARSSVSQRGTEAF
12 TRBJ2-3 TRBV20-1 SATLRGGLDTQY
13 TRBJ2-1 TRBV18 ASSPPGVRYNEQF
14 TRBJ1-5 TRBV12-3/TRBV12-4 ASSNRGSDSNQPQH
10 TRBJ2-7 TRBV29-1 SGAWSSYEQY
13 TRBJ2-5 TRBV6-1 ASTRLAGVQETQY
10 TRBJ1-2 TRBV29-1 SGFREPYGYT
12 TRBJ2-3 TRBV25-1 ASRRGQGIDTQY
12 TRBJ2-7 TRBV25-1 ASSVMTGYYEQY
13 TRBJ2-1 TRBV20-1 SAIQRGPPYNEQF
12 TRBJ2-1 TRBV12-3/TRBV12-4 ASSFPAGVNEQF
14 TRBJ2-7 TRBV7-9 ASSSTSGGRTYEQY
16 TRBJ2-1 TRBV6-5 ASSSNPWAESSYNEQF
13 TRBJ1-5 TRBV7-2 ASSPMALGNQPQH
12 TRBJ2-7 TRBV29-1 SVENPQEGYEQY
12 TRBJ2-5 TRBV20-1 SSGGAMYQETQY
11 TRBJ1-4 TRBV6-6 ATGTGIGEKLF
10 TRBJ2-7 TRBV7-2 ASSLGIFEQY
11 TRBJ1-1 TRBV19 ASRDTPNTEAF
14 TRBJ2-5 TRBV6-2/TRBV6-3 ASSSLVWGEEETQY
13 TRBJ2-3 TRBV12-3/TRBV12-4 ASSNSGGGSDTQY
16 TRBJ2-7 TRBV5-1 ASSQNSRVRGPSYEQY
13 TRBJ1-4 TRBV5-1 ASSFRDMANEKLF
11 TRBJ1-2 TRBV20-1 SARDGGVYGYT
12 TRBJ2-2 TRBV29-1 SWGTSRRPGELF
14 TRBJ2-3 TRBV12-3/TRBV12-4 ASSSKGPVGTDTQY
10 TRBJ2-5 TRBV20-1 SASGYQETQY
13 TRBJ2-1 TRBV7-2 ASSLKALTYNEQF
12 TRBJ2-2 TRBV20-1 SARVGGATGELF
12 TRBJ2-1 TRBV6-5 ASSFKVTVNEQF
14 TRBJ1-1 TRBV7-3 ASSPRDRSLNTEAF